The rows below give T cell receptor beta chains drawn from one sample of a study of control samples from healthy donors and cancer patients. This table comes from immunoSEQ multiplex PCR, and its TCRdb copy is limited to in-frame clones, with some not included. Here the sample spans around 100,000 clones, more than 85% being singletons. Sample: blood. Source of these receptors: a man aged 25 to 40 in good health. The CDR3 runs from the conserved cysteine through the conserved F or W. The D gene is left open where the match is weak. Clone size is not always given. Where it is, it says once, few, many or a class for expanded clones.

cdr3_aa,cdr3_nt,d_call,j_call,clone_size,v_call
CASSYGTPNTGELFF,TGTGCCAGCAGCTACGGGACACCGAACACCGGGGAGCTGTTTTTT,.,TRBJ2-2,few,TRBV6-5
CASSREPGLGGYTQYF,TGCGCCAGCAGCCGGGAACCGGGACTAGGGGGATATACGCAGTATTTT,TRBD2,TRBJ2-3,.,TRBV4-3
CASSSKPRDNKKETQYF,TGTGCCAGCAGCTCTAAGCCGCGGGACAATAAGAAAGAGACCCAGTACTTC,.,TRBJ2-5,.,TRBV7-9
CASSPAGYYEQYF,TGTGCCAGCAGCCCCGCTGGCTACTACGAGCAGTACTTC,.,TRBJ2-7,few,TRBV6-2/TRBV6-3
CATSVQFSGNTIYF,TGTGCCACCAGCGTCCAGTTCTCTGGAAACACCATATATTTT,.,TRBJ1-3,.,TRBV15
CAWIPPSGRIETQYF,TGTGCCTGGATTCCGCCTAGCGGGAGGATAGAGACCCAGTACTTC,TRBD2,TRBJ2-5,.,TRBV30
CASSDPQGMNEKLFF,TGTGCCAGCAGTGACCCACAGGGGATGAATGAAAAACTGTTTTTT,TRBD1,TRBJ1-4,.,TRBV25-1
CASSQDAGDNQPQHF,TGTGCCAGCAGCCAAGATGCGGGAGACAATCAGCCCCAGCATTTT,.,TRBJ1-5,.,TRBV3-1/TRBV3-2
CASSEVGGQGYDEQYF,TGTGCCAGCAGTGAAGTCGGGGGACAGGGGTACGACGAGCAGTACTTC,TRBD1,TRBJ2-7,.,TRBV28
CASRVAGAQGVGEQYF,TGTGCCAGCAGGGTCGCCGGGGCACAGGGCGTCGGGGAGCAGTACTTC,.,TRBJ2-7,.,TRBV5-4
CASSPPQGAYEQYF,TGTGCCAGCTCACCACCTCAGGGGGCTTACGAGCAGTACTTC,TRBD1,TRBJ2-7,once,TRBV18